The 23 T cell receptor beta chains below come from one sample, sequenced in a study of OX40 agonist ivuxolimab in advanced cancers. This table comes from immunoSEQ multiplex PCR, and its TCRdb copy is limited to in-frame clones, with some not included. The sample lists some 58,000 clones, roughly nine tenths occurring once. The sample consisted of CD4+ or CD8+ T cells sorted from blood, taken in a trial of the OX40 agonist ivuxolimab. These receptors came from an adult with an advanced solid tumor such as melanoma, head and neck, liver or kidney cancer.

The rearrangement joins TRBV5-5 to TRBJ1-5; 7 bases match TRBD1. Germline V gene sequence: CDR1 SGHKS, CDR2 YYEKEE (reference sequence). The length of the CDR3 is 16 residues. V was pared by 2 bases and J by 6 bases, with 11 bases of the junction left unmatched. The CDR3 DNA reads TGTGCCAGCAGCTTTGCCGGGACAGAATACGGTCAGCCCCAGCATTTT. Translating it yields CASSFAGTEYGQPQHF.

The J gene is TRBJ1-5, the V gene TRBV10-1; D is undetermined. In germline, CDR1 is WNHNN, CDR2 SYGVQD (reference sequence). The CDR3 is 12 amino acids. The ends were cut back, 3 bases at V and 1 base at J, with 1 base in the middle. The DNA for the CDR3 is TGCGCCAGCAGTGACAGCAATCAGCCCCAGCATTTT. This codes for CASSDSNQPQHF.

V usage is TRBV28 and J usage is TRBJ1-3; D is possibly TRBD1 (5 bases). The CDR3 covers 13 residues. Trimming cost V 10 bases and J 0 bases, with 10 bases left between them. The germline V gene has CDR1 MDHEN and CDR2 SYDVKM. The CDR3 reads CATWDSSGNTIYF. CDR3 coding DNA: TGTGCCACATGGGACTCCTCTGGAAACACCATATATTTT. The complete variable domain, with remaining parts taken from reference TRBV28 and TRBJ1-3, reads DVKVTQSSRYLVKRTGEKVFLECVQDMDHENMFWYRQDPGLGLRLIYFSYDVKMKEKGDIPEGYSVSREKKERFSLILESASTNQTSMYLCATWDSSGNTIYFGEGSWLTVV.

The chain employs TRBV5-1 and TRBJ2-3, with 12 nucleotides matching TRBD2. V lost 0 bases and J lost 1; bases outside the gene matches: 9. Germline loops: CDR1 SGHRS, CDR2 YFSETQ. The CDR3 is 19 residues long. CDR3 DNA sequence: TGCGCCAGCAGCTTGGCGGTCGGGACTAGCGGGTGGGGCACAGATACGCAGTATTTT. Amino acids: CASSLAVGTSGWGTDTQYF.

The chain has TRBV14 and TRBJ1-1; the D gene is possibly TRBD1 (5 bases). CDR3 length: 14 residues. The germline gives CDR1 SGHDN, CDR2 FVKESK. V was cut by 4 bases and J by 2 bases, with 11 bases left in between. CDR3 protein: CASSLPGVNTEAFF. The CDR3 DNA sequence: TGTGCCAGCAGCCTCCCGGGGGTAAACACTGAAGCTTTCTTT.

This chain joins TRBV28 and TRBJ2-5, with TRBD2 identical over 10 bases. The germline V gene encodes CDR1 MDHEN and CDR2 SYDVKM. The CDR3 covers 16 residues. Losses at the gene ends were 5 bases for V and 0 bases for J; bases not matched to a gene: 6. This CDR3 reads CASSGASGGYQETQYF. In DNA form, the CDR3 reads TGTGCCAGCAGTGGGGCTAGCGGGGGCTACCAAGAGACCCAGTACTTC.

J is TRBJ2-1 and V is TRBV29-1, with D possibly matching TRBD2 (6 bases). Germline CDR1 SQVTM, CDR2 ANQGSEA. The CDR3 length is 12 residues. The CDR3 region is CTVGSSYNEQFF. CDR3 in DNA: TGCACGGTCGGGAGCTCCTACAATGAGCAGTTCTTC.

This rearrangement joins TRBV6-5 to TRBJ1-3; D is unclear. Looked up from germline, CDR1 is MNHEY and CDR2 is SVGAGI. V was trimmed by 7 bases and J by 2 bases, leaving 12 bases between them. The CDR3 loop spans 14 amino acids. For the CDR3, the DNA is TGTGCCAGCACGGGCCTCCGGGCTGGAAACACCATATATTTT. This codes for CASTGLRAGNTIYF.

J is TRBJ2-1 and V is TRBV6-5; either TRBD1 or TRBD2 may fit D (6 bases each). V lost 5 bases to trimming and J lost 0 bases, with 11 bases between them. This CDR3 is 15 amino acids long. Germline V gene sequence: CDR1 MNHEY, CDR2 SVGAGI. The CDR3 DNA follows: TGTGCCAGCAGTCATGGGGGGCTCTCCTACAATGAGCAGTTCTTC. Protein sequence: CASSHGGLSYNEQFF.

This clone was observed a single time. V gene TRBV5-6 combines with J gene TRBJ2-3; TRBD1 or TRBD2 may be the D gene (5 bases each). CDR1 and CDR2 (germline): SGHDT, YYEEEE. CDR3 length: 15 amino acids. Trimming shortened V by 2 bases and J by 9 bases, and 19 bases separated the two germline ends. CDR3 in DNA: TGTGCCAGCAGCTTAAACCTACCGGGACGCAGGACGCAGTATTTT. It translates to CASSLNLPGRRTQYF.

The chain couples TRBV27 to TRBJ1-5; 7 bases match TRBD1. This CDR3 has 14 amino acids. The germline V gene has CDR1 MNHEY and CDR2 SMNVEV (reference sequence). The junction had 4 bases not matched to a gene; V was cut back by 2 bases and J by 6 bases. CDR3: CASSLRQGGQPQHF. Written as DNA, the CDR3 is TGTGCCAGCAGTTTACGACAGGGTGGTCAGCCCCAGCATTTT.

The rearrangement uses TRBV6-6 and TRBJ2-1, with 10 bases fitting TRBD2. J lost 3 bases, V lost 6 bases, and 5 bases had no gene match. Germline CDR1 is MNHNY and CDR2 is SVGAGI (reference sequence). This CDR3 has 15 amino acids. The CDR3 spells CASSPLAGVYNEQFF. In nucleotides, the CDR3 is TGTGCCAGCAGCCCTCTAGCGGGGGTCTACAATGAGCAGTTCTTC.

The chain links TRBV6-6 to TRBJ2-7, with 7 nucleotides matching TRBD1. Unmatched junction bases numbered 9, after V lost 8 bases and J lost 2 bases. The CDR3 runs to 14 residues. Germline CDR1 reads MNHNY; CDR2 reads SVGAGI (reference sequence). Written as DNA, the CDR3 is TGTGCCAGCGGCGGACAGGTCAGAACCTACGAGCAGTACTTC. The encoded protein is CASGGQVRTYEQYF.

The chain carries TRBV6-5 and TRBJ2-7, with D unclear. CDR1 and CDR2 from the germline V gene are MNHEY and SVGAGI. This CDR3 region has 13 residues. V lost 5 bases and J lost 7, with 15 bases in between. CDR3 in amino acids: CASSDRTAAEQYF. The DNA of the CDR3 is TGTGCCAGCAGTGACCGGACCGCCGCGGAGCAGTACTTC.

The V and J genes are TRBV7-2 and TRBJ1-1; possibly TRBD1 for D (5 bases). The CDR3 has 15 amino acids. In germline, CDR1 is SGHTA, CDR2 FQGNSA. Trimming cost V 5 bases and J 3 bases, with 16 bases left between them. The CDR3 nucleotides read TGTGCCAGCAGCCTGTGGGGGATCTCATACACTGAAGCTTTCTTT. This gives the protein CASSLWGISYTEAFF. Together with reference TRBV7-2 and TRBJ1-1, the CDR3 gives the full variable domain: GAGVSQSPSNKVTEKGKDVELRCDPISGHTALYWYRQSLGQGLEFLIYFQGNSAPDKSGLPSDRFSAERTGGSVSTLTIQRTQQEDSAVYLCASSLWGISYTEAFFGQGTRLTVV.

The rearrangement links TRBV4-1 to TRBJ1-4; D uncertain. This CDR3 is 17 amino acids long. V gave up 4 bases and J gave up 5 bases, with 20 bases separating them. CDR1 is MGHRA and CDR2 is YSYEKL in the germline V gene. DNA for the CDR3: TGCGCCAGCAGCCGTCCTGCGGACGGGATACGGAATGAAAAACTGTTTTTT. Translated: CASSRPADGIRNEKLFF.

This sequence joins TRBV5-8 and TRBJ1-5, with TRBD1 matching over 7 bases. Trimming removed 3 bases from V and 4 bases from J; junction bases left unmatched: 7. This CDR3 contains 15 residues. Looked up from germline, CDR1 is SGHTS and CDR2 is YDEGEE. CDR3 coding DNA: TGTGCCAGCAGCTCGGGACAGAAAATAAATCAGCCCCAGCATTTT. It encodes CASSSGQKINQPQHF.

The CDR3 DNA sequence: TGTGCCAGCAGCCCCGACTCGACAGGGTTGGAGACCCAGTACTTC. Its translation is CASSPDSTGLETQYF. The V and J genes are TRBV7-2 and TRBJ2-5, with TRBD1 identical over 7 bases. V lost 5 bases and J lost 5; bases outside the gene matches: 11. The CDR3 consists of 15 residues. Per germline, CDR1 SGHTA and CDR2 FQGNSA.

The chain is built from TRBV29-1 and TRBJ2-2, with TRBD2 matching over 7 bases. The CDR3 length is 14 residues. Germline CDR1 and CDR2: SQVTM and ANQGSEA. V lost 4 bases to trimming and J lost 3 bases; unmatched junction nucleotides: 5. The CDR3 DNA reads TGCAGCGTTGCCGTGGGGGGGGACACCGGGGAGCTGTTTTTT. Residues: CSVAVGGDTGELFF.

This chain joins TRBV6-1 and TRBJ2-2; TRBD2 aligns across 7 bases. Per germline, CDR1 MNHNS and CDR2 SASEGT. Trimming took 10 bases from V and 4 from J; bases not matched to a gene: 12. CDR3 length: 15 amino acids. Here the CDR3 DNA reads TGTGCCACATCGGACGGGACTATAGGCACCGGGGAGCTGTTTTTT. This encodes CATSDGTIGTGELFF.

V gene TRBV2 combines with J gene TRBJ1-2; D might be TRBD1 (6 bases). The CDR3 spans 13 residues. Germline CDR1 SNHLY, CDR2 FYNNEI. The ends were cut back, 2 bases at V and 8 bases at J, with 12 bases in the middle. CDR3 protein: CASSERRGGGYTF. CDR3 coding DNA: TGTGCCAGCAGTGAACGCAGGGGAGGAGGCTACACCTTC.

Only a few counts were recorded for this clone. V usage is TRBV30 and J usage is TRBJ2-3; the D gene is possibly TRBD2 (6 bases). Trimming took off 4 bases at V and 3 bases at J, with 14 bases between the two ends. The germline V gene encodes CDR1 GTSNPN and CDR2 SVGIG (reference sequence). The CDR3 is 14 amino acids. CDR3 DNA: TGTGCCTGGAAAAAGGCGGGACTGACAGATACGCAGTATTTT. Amino acid sequence: CAWKKAGLTDTQYF.

V gene TRBV5-4 combines with J gene TRBJ2-1; no definite D call. Trimming took 2 bases from V and 7 from J, leaving 19 bases between them. The CDR3 contains 16 residues. Germline-derived CDR1 and CDR2 are SGHNT and YYREEE (reference sequence). CDR3 in amino acids: CASSFDPGQVTNEQFF. CDR3 sequence (DNA): TGTGCCAGCAGCTTTGACCCCGGCCAAGTTACGAATGAGCAGTTCTTC.